The sequence of this TCR beta chain was determined in a study of CD4 T cells in relation to SARS-CoV-2 and coronaviruses. General study points: In roughly 61% of donors, memory CD4+ clonotypes crossrecognized SARS-CoV-2 and at least one common cold coronavirus spike.

Assay: immunoSEQ multiplex PCR; the TCRdb copy retains only in-frame clones and omits some. The sample shows some 16,000 clones, about 78% of them seen only once. V gave up 4 bases and J gave up 4 bases, with 13 bases separating them. Germline V gives CDR1 GTSNPN, CDR2 SVGIG (reference sequence). This CDR3 region has 13 residues. CD4+ T cells from unexposed donors were obtained before the COVID-19 pandemic (2011-2018). CD4+ T cells were isolated from the cells after about ten days of culture. Testing used SARS-CoV-2 S/N and four cold-coronavirus spikes on unexposed-donor CD4+ T cells, cells permitting. Comments on this clone: Its antigen is unknown.

Sequencing used CD4+ T cells from PBMCs, cultured in vitro. The clonotype was recovered from a human donor in good health. This chain connects TRBV30 to TRBJ1-1, with TRBD1 as a possible D gene (5 bases). Here the CDR3 DNA reads TGTGCCTGGAAGAAAGACAGACGCACTGAAGCTTTCTTT. This translates into CAWKKDRRTEAFF.